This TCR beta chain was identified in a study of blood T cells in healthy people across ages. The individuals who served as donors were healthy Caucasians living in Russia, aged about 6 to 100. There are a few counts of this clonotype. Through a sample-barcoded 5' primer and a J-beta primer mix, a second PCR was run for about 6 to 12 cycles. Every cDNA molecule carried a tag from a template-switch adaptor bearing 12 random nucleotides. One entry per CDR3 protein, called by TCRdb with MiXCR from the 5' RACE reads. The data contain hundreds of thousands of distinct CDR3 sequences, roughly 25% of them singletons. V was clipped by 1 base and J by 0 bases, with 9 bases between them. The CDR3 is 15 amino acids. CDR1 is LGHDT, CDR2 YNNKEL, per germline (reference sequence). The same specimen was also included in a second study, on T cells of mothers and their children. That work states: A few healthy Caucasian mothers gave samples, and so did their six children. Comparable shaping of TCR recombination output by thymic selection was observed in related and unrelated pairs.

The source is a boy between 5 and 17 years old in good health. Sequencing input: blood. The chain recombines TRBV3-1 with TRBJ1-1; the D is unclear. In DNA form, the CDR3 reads TGTGCCAGCAGCCAAGCGGCAGCCTTGAACACTGAAGCTTTCTTT. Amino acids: CASSQAAALNTEAFF.